A selection of T cell receptor beta chains follows, all from one sample in a study of cytomegalovirus exposure and HLA in healthy donors. Using immunoSEQ multiplex PCR, the repertoire was profiled, and TCRdb retains in-frame clones only, with some absent. The sample shows about 130,000 clones, approximately 87% of them seen only once. What was sequenced was PBMCs. The receptors derive from a man aged 18-30 years in good health and CMV-seropositive. CDR3s include the opening cysteine and the closing phenylalanine or tryptophan. A D gene is named only where the DNA matches it firmly. Not all rows give a size; the values are once, few, many and, for expanded clones, a class.

>TRBJ2-7|TRBD1|TRBV19|.
CASREGATYEQYF
TGTGCCAGTAGAGAGGGGGCGACCTACGAGCAGTACTTC
>TRBJ1-2|TRBD1|TRBV15|.
CATSSLGQASYGYTF
TGTGCCACCAGCAGTTTGGGACAGGCCAGCTATGGCTACACCTTC
>TRBJ1-2|.|TRBV4-1|.
CASSQANGGGYTF
TGCGCCAGCAGCCAAGCGAACGGCGGGGGCTACACCTTC
>TRBJ1-5|.|TRBV6-1|few
CASSEDSVRNQPQHF
TGTGCCAGCAGCGAGGACAGCGTACGGAATCAGCCCCAGCATTTT
>TRBJ1-3|.|TRBV19|.
CASSKDIFPGNTIYF
TGTGCCAGTAGTAAGGACATTTTCCCTGGAAACACCATATATTTT
>TRBJ1-1|TRBD1|TRBV2|.
CASMLDRAAMNTEAFF
TGTGCCAGCATGTTGGACAGGGCGGCGATGAACACTGAAGCTTTCTTT
>TRBJ1-3|.|TRBV10-2|few
CASSVAGNTIYF
TGCGCCAGCAGTGTAGCCGGAAACACCATATATTTT
>TRBJ1-1|.|TRBV10-2|once
CASSKKDRGGANTEAFF
TGCGCCAGCAGTAAAAAGGACAGAGGGGGGGCGAACACTGAAGCTTTCTTT
>TRBJ1-1|.|TRBV19|.
CAGRISGFPNTEAFF
TGTGCCGGTAGGATTTCCGGGTTCCCGAACACTGAAGCTTTCTTT
>TRBJ1-5|.|TRBV19|once
CASRIGQSNQPQHF
TGTGCCAGTCGCATTGGACAGAGCAATCAGCCCCAGCATTTT
>TRBJ1-2|.|TRBV5-1|.
CASSPDTVGYGYTF
TGCGCCAGCAGCCCGGACACGGTTGGTTATGGCTACACCTTC
>TRBJ1-3|.|TRBV18|.
CASSPNRATSGNTIYF
TGTGCCAGCTCACCCAACAGGGCCACCTCTGGAAACACCATATATTTT
>TRBJ1-4|TRBD1|TRBV4-1|.
CASSQEGTDINEKLFF
TGCGCCAGCAGCCAAGAAGGGACAGATATTAATGAAAAACTGTTTTTT
>TRBJ1-6|TRBD1|TRBV23-1|.
CASITQGAQNSPLHF
TGCGCCAGCATCACACAGGGGGCGCAGAATTCACCCCTCCACTTT
>TRBJ1-1|.|TRBV10-2|few
CASGPQGIHVFF
TGCGCCAGCGGTCCCCAGGGGATTCACGTTTTCTTT
>TRBJ2-2|TRBD1|TRBV5-4|few
CASSPPGQGYTGELFF
TGTGCCAGCAGCCCACCGGGACAGGGCTACACCGGGGAGCTGTTTTTT
>TRBJ2-3|TRBD1|TRBV6-5|many
CASSPGTVGTDTQYF
TGTGCCAGCAGTCCCGGGACAGTTGGCACAGATACGCAGTATTTT